This TCR beta chain was obtained from a study of T cells in Graves' hyperthyroidism and ophthalmopathy. From germline, CDR1 is MNHNS and CDR2 SASEGT. The CDR3 sequence is 18 residues long. Trimming removed 7 bases from V and 4 bases from J; junction bases left unmatched: 21. RNA transcripts yielded amplified TCR beta CDR3 regions. The TCR CDR3 was amplified in a first-round RT-PCR using the HTBI primer set. TCRdb called the multiplex PCR reads again in MiXCR, with one record for every CDR3 protein. Found here are under 600,000 distinct CDR3 sequences, 15% to 20% of them singletons; the top ten hold roughly 3%. This clonotype appeared many times.

The specimen was blood. The V gene is TRBV6-1, the J gene TRBJ2-7; 8 bases agree with TRBD1. This TCR came from a woman in her forties with Graves' ophthalmopathy. CDR3 bases: TGTGCCAGCAAACCCAACAAACTTCGGACAGGGTGGGCTTACGAGCAGTACTTC. Translation gives CASKPNKLRTGWAYEQYF.